The rows below give T cell receptor beta chains drawn from one sample of a study of blood T cells in healthy people across ages. TCRdb redid the calling of the 5' RACE reads with MiXCR, one entry per CDR3 protein. This table holds about 400,000 distinct CDR3 sequences, approximately 47% found once. Sample: blood. These TCRs come from a man between 60 and 70 years old in good health. The CDR3 runs from the conserved cysteine through the conserved F or W. The order of the fields is CDR3 protein, J gene, V gene.

CDR3aa: CASSKGGGPSYEQYF
j_gene: TRBJ2-7
v_gene: TRBV9

CDR3aa: CASSLTGQGRGEKLFF
j_gene: TRBJ1-4
v_gene: TRBV5-1

CDR3aa: CASSLSEGVNEKLFF
j_gene: TRBJ1-4
v_gene: TRBV7-8

CDR3aa: CSVTGDRGLYIQYF
j_gene: TRBJ2-4
v_gene: TRBV29-1

CDR3aa: CSVGKLDRRYGYTF
j_gene: TRBJ1-2
v_gene: TRBV29-1

CDR3aa: CASSYSSRGLNTEAFF
j_gene: TRBJ1-1
v_gene: TRBV6-2/TRBV6-3

CDR3aa: CSVEDKDRGWYF
j_gene: TRBJ2-7
v_gene: TRBV29-1

CDR3aa: CASSEGQGRSGYTF
j_gene: TRBJ1-2
v_gene: TRBV2

CDR3aa: CASSDGGAGANVLTF
j_gene: TRBJ2-6
v_gene: TRBV2

CDR3aa: CASSANLAGGRETQYF
j_gene: TRBJ2-5
v_gene: TRBV7-8

CDR3aa: CARGGAGSYNEQYF
j_gene: .
v_gene: TRBV2

CDR3aa: CASSQGAGTGTEAFF
j_gene: TRBJ1-1
v_gene: TRBV3-1

CDR3aa: CASSLQPSRIAKNIQYF
j_gene: TRBJ2-4
v_gene: TRBV7-2

CDR3aa: CASSQEAAGRQFF
j_gene: TRBJ2-1
v_gene: TRBV4-2

CDR3aa: CASSVATGYNEQFF
j_gene: TRBJ2-1
v_gene: TRBV6-1

CDR3aa: CATSRDVGLGKPQHF
j_gene: TRBJ1-5
v_gene: TRBV15

CDR3aa: CASRGLAGITYNEQFF
j_gene: TRBJ2-1
v_gene: TRBV28

CDR3aa: CSAEPLAGSYEQYF
j_gene: TRBJ2-7
v_gene: TRBV20-1

CDR3aa: CAISESLGGDSEKLFF
j_gene: TRBJ1-4
v_gene: TRBV10-3

CDR3aa: CASSYIRGANVLTF
j_gene: TRBJ2-6
v_gene: TRBV11-1

CDR3aa: CASSIRGTSGGVEQFF
j_gene: TRBJ2-1
v_gene: TRBV9

CDR3aa: CASRSLQGTYNSPLHF
j_gene: TRBJ1-6
v_gene: TRBV6-5

CDR3aa: CSALHTTGLYEQYF
j_gene: .
v_gene: TRBV20-1

CDR3aa: CSASPPGLAYEQYF
j_gene: TRBJ2-7
v_gene: TRBV20-1

CDR3aa: CASSSFRQTEITDTQYF
j_gene: TRBJ2-3
v_gene: TRBV28

CDR3aa: CASGLSQGLAPQETQYF
j_gene: TRBJ2-5
v_gene: TRBV12-5

CDR3aa: CASSPQAGGNTDTQYF
j_gene: TRBJ2-3
v_gene: TRBV7-6

CDR3aa: CASSQGRVPYNEQFF
j_gene: TRBJ2-1
v_gene: TRBV6-2/TRBV6-3

CDR3aa: CSAAKLNEQFF
j_gene: TRBJ2-1
v_gene: TRBV20-1

CDR3aa: CSVDTGASTEAFF
j_gene: TRBJ1-1
v_gene: TRBV29-1

CDR3aa: CASTHEGRGTGGETQYF
j_gene: TRBJ2-5
v_gene: TRBV14

CDR3aa: CASGSRHDKFF
j_gene: TRBJ2-1
v_gene: TRBV12-3/TRBV12-4

CDR3aa: CATSRATPGLAGGGSQYF
j_gene: TRBJ2-3
v_gene: TRBV15

CDR3aa: CARRDRGDEQYF
j_gene: .
v_gene: TRBV30

CDR3aa: CASSLRLRGTYNEQFF
j_gene: TRBJ2-1
v_gene: TRBV11-2

CDR3aa: CATSRDSLAGEETQYF
j_gene: TRBJ2-5
v_gene: TRBV15

CDR3aa: CASSLLSGGAGETQYF
j_gene: TRBJ2-5
v_gene: TRBV9

CDR3aa: CASSDESDYTQYF
j_gene: TRBJ2-3
v_gene: TRBV6-4

CDR3aa: CALTKRTGRTDTQYF
j_gene: TRBJ2-3
v_gene: TRBV16

CDR3aa: CSVEMGTGAHEQYF
j_gene: TRBJ2-7
v_gene: TRBV29-1

CDR3aa: CASSVEGVSYEQYF
j_gene: TRBJ2-7
v_gene: TRBV9

CDR3aa: CASRDPSGVQETQYF
j_gene: TRBJ2-5
v_gene: TRBV25-1